This T cell receptor (beta chain) is drawn from a study of tumor-infiltrating lymphocytes in primary liver carcinoma. Co-extraction yielded RNA and DNA from approximately 22-30 mg of unsorted bulk tissue. The input was 500 ng total RNA; TCR beta cDNA was made from it with a constant-region primer. Construction of TCR beta libraries relied on three successive nested multiplex PCR rounds employing slightly modified ARM-PCR. Amplification in the first two PCR rounds was performed using TRBV1-TRBV30 forward primers and a C-beta reverse primer for roughly 9 cycles each. TCRdb itself ran the multiplex PCR reads through MiXCR, one entry per CDR3 protein. The table has tens of thousands of distinct CDR3 sequences, approximately 77% seen once. The CDR3 loop spans 15 amino acids. CDR1 SGHAT and CDR2 FQNNGV come from the germline V gene. Between the trimmed V and J ends, which lost 7 bases and 3 bases, there was a span of 19 bases.

The source is a man in his forties with primary liver carcinoma and hepatitis B virus infection. Sequencing was carried out using liver tumor tissue from sampling region 1. Subset: tumor region T1, superior pole. The chain uses TRBV11-2 and TRBJ2-7; weak D call: TRBD2 (5 bases). Here the CDR3 DNA reads TGTGCCAGCACCTCCTTGGAAGCGGCCTACTACGAGCAGTACTTC. It yields the protein CASTSLEAAYYEQYF. Full variable domain (rest looked up from reference TRBV11-2 and TRBJ2-7): EAGVAQSPRYKIIEKRQSVAFWCNPISGHATLYWYQQILGQGPKLLIQFQNNGVVDDSQLPKDRFSAERLKGVDSTLKIQPAKLEDSAVYLCASTSLEAAYYEQYFGPGTRLTVT.